This T cell receptor (beta chain) stems from a study of T cells in Graves' hyperthyroidism and ophthalmopathy. Findings and limits, study-wide: Most thyroid clonotypes expanded above 0.001 appeared in blood too.

This clonotype showed up just a few times. Its matching antigen is unknown. There were TCR beta CDR3 regions amplified from RNA transcripts. The TCR CDR3 first-round RT-PCR relied on the HTBI primer set. A single record per CDR3 protein comes from TCRdb applying MiXCR to the multiplex PCR reads. The table shows a few hundred thousand distinct CDR3 sequences, with just under 15% occurring only once. Fresh peripheral blood, 10 ml, was the source of the PBMCs. The CDR3 length is 16 residues. J lost 5 bases, V lost 4 bases, and 7 bases had no gene match. Germline loops: CDR1 LGHDT, CDR2 YNNKEL (reference sequence).

This receptor was taken from a woman aged 25 to 39 with Graves' hyperthyroidism. V usage is TRBV3-1 and J usage is TRBJ2-7; 14 bases map to TRBD2. The material sequenced was blood. CDR3 nucleotides: TGTGCCAGCAGCCTGACTAGCGGGAGGGGGGCGAACGAGCAGTACTTC. It translates to CASSLTSGRGANEQYF.